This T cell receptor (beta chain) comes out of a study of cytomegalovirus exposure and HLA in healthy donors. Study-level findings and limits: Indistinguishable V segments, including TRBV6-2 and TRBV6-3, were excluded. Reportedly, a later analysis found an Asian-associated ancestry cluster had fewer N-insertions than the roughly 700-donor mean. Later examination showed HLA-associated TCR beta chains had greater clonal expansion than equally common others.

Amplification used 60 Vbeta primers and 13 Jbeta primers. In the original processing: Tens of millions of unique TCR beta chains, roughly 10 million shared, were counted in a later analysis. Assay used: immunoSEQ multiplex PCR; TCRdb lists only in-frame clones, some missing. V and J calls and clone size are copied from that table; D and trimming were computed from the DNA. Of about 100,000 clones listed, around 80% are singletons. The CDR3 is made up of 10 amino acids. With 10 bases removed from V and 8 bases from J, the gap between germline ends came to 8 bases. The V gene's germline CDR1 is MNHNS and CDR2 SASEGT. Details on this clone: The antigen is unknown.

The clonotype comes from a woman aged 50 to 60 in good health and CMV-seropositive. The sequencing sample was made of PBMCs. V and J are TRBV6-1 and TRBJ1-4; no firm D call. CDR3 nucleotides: TGTGCCACCCTATACGAAAAACTGTTTTTT. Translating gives CATLYEKLFF.